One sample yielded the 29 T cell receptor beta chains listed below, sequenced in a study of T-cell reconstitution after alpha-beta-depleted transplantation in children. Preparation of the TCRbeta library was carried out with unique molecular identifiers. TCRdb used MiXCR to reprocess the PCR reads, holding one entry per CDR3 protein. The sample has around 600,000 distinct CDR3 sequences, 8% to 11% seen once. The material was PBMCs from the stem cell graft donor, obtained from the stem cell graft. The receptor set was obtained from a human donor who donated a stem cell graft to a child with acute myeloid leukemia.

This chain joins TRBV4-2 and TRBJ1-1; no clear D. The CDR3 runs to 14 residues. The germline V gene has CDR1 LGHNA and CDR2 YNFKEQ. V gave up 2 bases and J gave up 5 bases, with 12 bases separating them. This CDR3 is CASSQKVALTEAFF. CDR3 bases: TGTGCCAGCAGCCAAAAAGTCGCTTTGACTGAAGCTTTCTTT.

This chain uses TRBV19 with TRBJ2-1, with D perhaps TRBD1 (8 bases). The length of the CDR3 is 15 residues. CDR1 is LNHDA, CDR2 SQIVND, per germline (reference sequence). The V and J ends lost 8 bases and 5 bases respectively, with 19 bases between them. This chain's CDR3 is CASGTIGTGDNEQFF. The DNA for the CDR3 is TGTGCCAGTGGGACTATAGGGACAGGTGACAATGAGCAGTTCTTC.

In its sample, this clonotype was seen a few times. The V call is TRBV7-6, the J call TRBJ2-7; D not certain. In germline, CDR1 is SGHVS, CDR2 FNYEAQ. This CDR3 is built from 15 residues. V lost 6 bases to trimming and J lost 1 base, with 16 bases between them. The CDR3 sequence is CASRAEAGFSYEQYF. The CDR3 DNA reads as TGTGCCAGCAGAGCAGAGGCAGGATTTTCCTACGAGCAGTACTTC.

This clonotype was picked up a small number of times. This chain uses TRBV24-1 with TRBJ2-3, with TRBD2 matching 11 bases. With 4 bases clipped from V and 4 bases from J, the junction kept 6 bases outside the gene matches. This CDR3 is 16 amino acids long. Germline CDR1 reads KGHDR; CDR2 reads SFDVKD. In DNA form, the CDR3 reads TGTGCCACCAGTGAGTCGACTAGCGGGACTTCAGATACGCAGTATTTT. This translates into CATSESTSGTSDTQYF.

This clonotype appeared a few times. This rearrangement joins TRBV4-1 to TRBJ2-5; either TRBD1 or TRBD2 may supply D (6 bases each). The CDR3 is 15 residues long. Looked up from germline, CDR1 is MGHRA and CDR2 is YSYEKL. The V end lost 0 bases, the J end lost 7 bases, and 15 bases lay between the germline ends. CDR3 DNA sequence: TGCGCCAGCAGCCAAGACGGGGGCGAAGCAAGGACCCAGTACTTC. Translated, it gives CASSQDGGEARTQYF.

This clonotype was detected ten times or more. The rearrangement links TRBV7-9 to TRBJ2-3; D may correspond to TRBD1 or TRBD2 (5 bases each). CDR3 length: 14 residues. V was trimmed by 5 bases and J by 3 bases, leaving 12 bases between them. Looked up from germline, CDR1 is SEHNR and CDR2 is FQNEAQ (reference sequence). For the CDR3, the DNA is TGTGCCAGCAGCCCCCGGGACGGAACAGATACGCAGTATTTT. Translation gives CASSPRDGTDTQYF.

CDR3 protein: CSARVASGSSSYNEQFF. In nucleotides, the CDR3 is TGCAGTGCTAGAGTAGCTTCAGGAAGCTCCTCCTACAATGAGCAGTTCTTC. This chain links TRBV20-1 with TRBJ2-1, with D unresolved. The CDR3 loop spans 17 amino acids. Trimming stripped 1 base from V and 0 bases from J, with 16 bases between. Looked up from germline, CDR1 is DFQATT and CDR2 is SNEGSKA (reference sequence).

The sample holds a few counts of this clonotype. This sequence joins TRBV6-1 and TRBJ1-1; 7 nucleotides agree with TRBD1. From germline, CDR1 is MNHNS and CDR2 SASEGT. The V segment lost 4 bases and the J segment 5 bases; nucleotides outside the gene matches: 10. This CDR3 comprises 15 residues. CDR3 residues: CASSGYQGGSTEAFF. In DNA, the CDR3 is TGTGCCAGCAGTGGATATCAGGGGGGGAGTACTGAAGCTTTCTTT.

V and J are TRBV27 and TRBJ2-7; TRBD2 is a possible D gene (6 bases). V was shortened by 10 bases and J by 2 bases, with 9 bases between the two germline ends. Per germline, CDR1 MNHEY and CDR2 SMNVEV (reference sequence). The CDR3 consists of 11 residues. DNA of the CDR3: TGTGCCACCCGGGGGACCTACGAGCAGTACTTC. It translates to CATRGTYEQYF.

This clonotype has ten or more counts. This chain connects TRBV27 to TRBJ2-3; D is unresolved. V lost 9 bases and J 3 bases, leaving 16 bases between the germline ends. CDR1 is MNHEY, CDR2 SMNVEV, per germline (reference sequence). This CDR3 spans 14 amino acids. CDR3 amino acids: CASSFPGQTDTQYF. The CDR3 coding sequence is TGTGCCAGTTCTTTTCCCGGGCAGACAGATACGCAGTATTTT.

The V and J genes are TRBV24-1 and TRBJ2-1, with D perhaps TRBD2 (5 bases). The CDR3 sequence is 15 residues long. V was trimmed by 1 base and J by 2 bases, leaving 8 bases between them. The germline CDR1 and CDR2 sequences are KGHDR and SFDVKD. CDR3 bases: TGTGCCACCAGTGATTTAGCGGATACCTACAATGAGCAGTTCTTC. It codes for CATSDLADTYNEQFF.

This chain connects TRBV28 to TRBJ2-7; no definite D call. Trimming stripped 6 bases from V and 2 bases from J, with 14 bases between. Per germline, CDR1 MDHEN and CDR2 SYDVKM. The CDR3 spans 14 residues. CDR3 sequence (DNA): TGTGCCAGCAGAATCGTAGGTATGGCCTACGAGCAGTACTTC. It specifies CASRIVGMAYEQYF.

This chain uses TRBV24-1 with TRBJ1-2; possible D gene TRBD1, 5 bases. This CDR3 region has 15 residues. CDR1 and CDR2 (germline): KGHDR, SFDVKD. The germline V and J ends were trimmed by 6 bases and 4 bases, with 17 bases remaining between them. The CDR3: CATSHDSGGIYGYTF. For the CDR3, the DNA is TGTGCCACCAGTCACGACAGCGGTGGGATCTATGGCTACACCTTC.

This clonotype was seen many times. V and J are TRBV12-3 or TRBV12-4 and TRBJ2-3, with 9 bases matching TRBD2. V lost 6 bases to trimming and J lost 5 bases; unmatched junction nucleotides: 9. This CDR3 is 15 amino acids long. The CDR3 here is CASRSPLLAGDTQYF. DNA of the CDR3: TGTGCCAGCAGGTCACCATTACTAGCGGGAGATACGCAGTATTTT.

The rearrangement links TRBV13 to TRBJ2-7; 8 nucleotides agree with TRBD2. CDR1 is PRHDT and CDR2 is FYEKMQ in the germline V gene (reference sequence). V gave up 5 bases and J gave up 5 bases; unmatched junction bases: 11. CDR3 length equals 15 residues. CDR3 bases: TGTGCCAGCAGCGGCCGCGGCAGCGGGAGACACGAGCAGTACTTC. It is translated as CASSGRGSGRHEQYF.

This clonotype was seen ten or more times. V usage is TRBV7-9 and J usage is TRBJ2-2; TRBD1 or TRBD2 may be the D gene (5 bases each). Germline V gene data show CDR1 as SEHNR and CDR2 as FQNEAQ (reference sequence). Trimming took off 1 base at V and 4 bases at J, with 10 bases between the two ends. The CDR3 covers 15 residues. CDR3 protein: CASSLDRRTTGELFF. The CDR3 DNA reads TGTGCCAGCAGCTTAGACAGGAGGACCACCGGGGAGCTGTTTTTT.

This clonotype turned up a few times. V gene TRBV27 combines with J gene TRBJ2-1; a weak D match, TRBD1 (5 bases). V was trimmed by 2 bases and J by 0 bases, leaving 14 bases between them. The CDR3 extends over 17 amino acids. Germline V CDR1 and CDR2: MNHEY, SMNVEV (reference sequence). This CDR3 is CASSLIRGDISYNEQFF. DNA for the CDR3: TGTGCCAGCAGTTTAATAAGGGGCGACATCTCCTACAATGAGCAGTTCTTC.

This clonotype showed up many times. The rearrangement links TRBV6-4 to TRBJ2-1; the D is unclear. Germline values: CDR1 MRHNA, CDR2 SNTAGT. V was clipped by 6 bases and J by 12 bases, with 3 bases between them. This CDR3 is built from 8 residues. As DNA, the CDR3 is TGTGCCAGCAGAGGGCAGTTCTTC. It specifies CASRGQFF.

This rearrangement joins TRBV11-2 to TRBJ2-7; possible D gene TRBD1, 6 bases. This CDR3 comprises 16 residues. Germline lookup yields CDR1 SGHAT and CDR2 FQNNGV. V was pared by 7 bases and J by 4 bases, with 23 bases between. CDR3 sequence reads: CASTPQGGNPGYEQYF. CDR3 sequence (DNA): TGTGCCAGCACCCCACAGGGCGGAAACCCCGGATACGAGCAGTACTTC. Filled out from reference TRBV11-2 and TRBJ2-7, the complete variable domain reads EAGVAQSPRYKIIEKRQSVAFWCNPISGHATLYWYQQILGQGPKLLIQFQNNGVVDDSQLPKDRFSAERLKGVDSTLKIQPAKLEDSAVYLCASTPQGGNPGYEQYFGPGTRLTVT.

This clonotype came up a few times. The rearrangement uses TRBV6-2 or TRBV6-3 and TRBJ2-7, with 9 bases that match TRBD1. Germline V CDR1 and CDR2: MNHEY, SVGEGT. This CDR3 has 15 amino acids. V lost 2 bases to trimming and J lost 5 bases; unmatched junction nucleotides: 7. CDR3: CASSYRKGQGNEQYF. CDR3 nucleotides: TGTGCCAGCAGTTACCGGAAGGGACAGGGAAACGAGCAGTACTTC.

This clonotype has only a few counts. CDR3 nucleotide sequence: TGTGCCAGCAGCGTAGCCCAGCGGGAGTTAGAGACCCAGTACTTC. This gives the protein CASSVAQRELETQYF. V is TRBV9 and J is TRBJ2-5, with TRBD2 matching 8 bases. This CDR3 is built from 15 residues. The V gene's germline CDR1 is SGDLS and CDR2 YYNGEE. V was pared by 0 bases and J by 4 bases, with 5 bases of the junction left unmatched.

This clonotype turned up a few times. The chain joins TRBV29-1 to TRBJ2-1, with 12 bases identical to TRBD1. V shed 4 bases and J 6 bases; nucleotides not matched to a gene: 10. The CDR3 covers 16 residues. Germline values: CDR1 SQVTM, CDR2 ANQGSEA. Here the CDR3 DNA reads TGCAGCGTTGTGGGGGCGGGGGACAGGGGGCTCAATGAGCAGTTCTTC. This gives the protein CSVVGAGDRGLNEQFF.

For the CDR3, the DNA is TGCGCCAGCAGCTTGGTTACTAGCGGGATATACAATGAGCAGTTCTTC. Protein product: CASSLVTSGIYNEQFF. The chain combines TRBV5-1 with TRBJ2-1; 10 positions agree with TRBD2. Germline CDR1 reads SGHRS; CDR2 reads YFSETQ. CDR3 length equals 16 residues. J gave up 4 bases and V 0 bases, and 4 bases lay outside the gene matches.

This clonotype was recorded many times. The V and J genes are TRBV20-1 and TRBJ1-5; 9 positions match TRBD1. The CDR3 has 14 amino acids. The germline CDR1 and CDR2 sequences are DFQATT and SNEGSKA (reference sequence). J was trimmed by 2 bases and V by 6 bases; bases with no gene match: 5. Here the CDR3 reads CSASTGGGNQPQHF. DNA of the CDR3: TGCAGTGCCTCAACAGGGGGCGGCAATCAGCCCCAGCATTTT.

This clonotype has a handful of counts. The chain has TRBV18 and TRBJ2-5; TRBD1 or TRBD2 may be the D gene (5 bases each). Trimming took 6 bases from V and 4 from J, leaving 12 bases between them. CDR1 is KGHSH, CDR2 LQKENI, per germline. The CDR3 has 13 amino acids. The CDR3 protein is CASSHRDGETQYF. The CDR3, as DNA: TGTGCCAGCTCCCACCGGGACGGAGAGACCCAGTACTTC.

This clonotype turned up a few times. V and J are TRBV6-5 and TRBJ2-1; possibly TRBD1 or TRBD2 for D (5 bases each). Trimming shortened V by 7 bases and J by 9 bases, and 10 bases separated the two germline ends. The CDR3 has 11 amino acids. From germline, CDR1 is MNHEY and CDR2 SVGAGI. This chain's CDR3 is CASNRGGEQFF. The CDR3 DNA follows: TGTGCCAGCAATCGGGGCGGTGAGCAGTTCTTC.

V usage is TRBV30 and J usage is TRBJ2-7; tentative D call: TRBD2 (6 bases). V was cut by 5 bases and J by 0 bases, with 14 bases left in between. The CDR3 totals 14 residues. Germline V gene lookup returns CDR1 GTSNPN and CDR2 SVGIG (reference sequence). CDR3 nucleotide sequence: TGTGCCTGGGAGGCGGGGCCGCACTCCTACGAGCAGTACTTC. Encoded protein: CAWEAGPHSYEQYF.

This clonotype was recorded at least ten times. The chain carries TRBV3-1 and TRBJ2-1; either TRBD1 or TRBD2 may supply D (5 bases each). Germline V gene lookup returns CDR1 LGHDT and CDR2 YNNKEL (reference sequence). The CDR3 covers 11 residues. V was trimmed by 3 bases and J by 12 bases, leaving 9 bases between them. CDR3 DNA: TGTGCCAGCAGCCACATGGGACGGCAGTTCTTC. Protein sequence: CASSHMGRQFF.

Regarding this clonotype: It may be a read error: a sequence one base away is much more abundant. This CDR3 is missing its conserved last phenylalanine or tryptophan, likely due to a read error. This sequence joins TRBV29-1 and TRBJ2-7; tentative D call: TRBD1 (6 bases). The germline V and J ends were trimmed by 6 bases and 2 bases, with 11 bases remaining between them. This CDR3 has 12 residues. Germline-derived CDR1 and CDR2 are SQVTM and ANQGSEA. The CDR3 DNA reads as TGCAGCGTAAAGACAGGTACCTACGAGCAGTACTGC. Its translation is CSVKTGTYEQYC.